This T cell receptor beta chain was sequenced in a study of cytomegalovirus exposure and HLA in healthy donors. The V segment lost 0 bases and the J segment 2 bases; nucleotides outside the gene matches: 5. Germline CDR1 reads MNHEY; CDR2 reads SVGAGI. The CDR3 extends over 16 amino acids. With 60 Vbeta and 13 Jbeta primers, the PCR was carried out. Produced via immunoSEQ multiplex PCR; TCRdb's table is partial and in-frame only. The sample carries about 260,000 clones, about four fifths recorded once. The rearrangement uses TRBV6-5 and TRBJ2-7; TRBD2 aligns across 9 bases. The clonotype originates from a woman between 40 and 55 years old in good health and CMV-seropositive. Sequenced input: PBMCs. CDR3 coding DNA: TGTGCCAGCAGTTACTCGACAGCGGGAGGACCCTACGAGCAGTACTTC. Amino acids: CASSYSTAGGPYEQYF.